Shown below are 7 T cell receptor beta chains from a single sample sequenced in a study of shared clonotypes between healthy human individuals. Only in-frame clones appear in the TCRdb table, and some are missing; sequencing was by immunoSEQ multiplex PCR. The sample lists over a million clones, about 75% occurring once. Sequenced sample: memory CD4+ T cells sorted from blood. Documented subset: CD45RA-negative fraction. The receptors were gathered from a man aged 18 to 29 in good health.

The chain uses TRBV20-1 and TRBJ1-6; D uncertain. The CDR3 sequence is 11 residues long. The germline V gene has CDR1 DFQATT and CDR2 SNEGSKA (reference sequence). V dropped 4 bases and J dropped 10 bases, with 8 bases sitting between them. In DNA form, the CDR3 reads TGCAGTGCTAAGGGTGAATCACCCCTCCACTTT. Protein: CSAKGESPLHF.

This clone was recorded only once. The chain carries TRBV7-2 and TRBJ2-2; D ambiguous. V lost 4 bases, J lost 5 bases, and 11 bases lay in between. Germline V gene data show CDR1 as SGHTA and CDR2 as FQGNSA. The CDR3 runs to 14 residues. For the CDR3, the DNA is TGTGCCAGCAGCTCGCGACTGAGGACCGGGGAGCTGTTTTTT. This sequence encodes CASSSRLRTGELFF. Full variable domain (missing parts from reference TRBV7-2 and TRBJ2-2): GAGVSQSPSNKVTEKGKDVELRCDPISGHTALYWYRQSLGQGLEFLIYFQGNSAPDKSGLPSDRFSAERTGGSVSTLTIQRTQQEDSAVYLCASSSRLRTGELFFGEGSRLTVL.

This clone was picked up a small number of times. Other DNA sequences from this sample encode an identical CDR3 as well. The J gene is TRBJ1-2, the V gene TRBV10-2; weak D call: TRBD1 (6 bases). Germline loops: CDR1 WSHSY, CDR2 SAAADI. The CDR3 loop spans 14 amino acids. V was pared by 2 bases and J by 4 bases, with 11 bases between. The CDR3 sequence: CASSERTEIYGYTF. The CDR3, as DNA: TGCGCCAGCAGTGAGAGGACAGAAATCTATGGCTACACCTTC.

The rearrangement uses TRBV5-4 and TRBJ2-4; TRBD2 agrees at 10 bases. The CDR3 loop spans 17 amino acids. V was clipped by 2 bases and J by 1 base; unmatched bases: 6. Germline V lookup: CDR1 SGHNT, CDR2 YYREEE (reference sequence). This CDR3 reads CASSLAGGPGAKNIQYF. CDR3 sequence (DNA): TGTGCCAGCAGCTTAGCGGGGGGGCCGGGGGCCAAAAACATTCAGTACTTC.

This clone came up many times. The gene calls are TRBV28 and TRBJ1-2, with a possible D match to TRBD1 (6 bases). The CDR3 has 15 residues. Trimming shortened V by 7 bases and J by 4 bases, and 19 bases separated the two germline ends. CDR1 is MDHEN, CDR2 SYDVKM, per germline. Here the CDR3 DNA reads TGTGCCAGCATGAAAGGAGACAGGAGCCTCTATGGCTACACCTTC. This encodes CASMKGDRSLYGYTF.

The gene calls are TRBV18 and TRBJ2-1; the match to TRBD1 covers 10 bases. The CDR3 has 17 amino acids. Germline CDR1 KGHSH, CDR2 LQKENI. V gave up 1 base and J gave up 2 bases; unmatched junction bases: 5. The CDR3 here is CASSPRPGTGAYNEQFF. In DNA, the CDR3 is TGTGCCAGCTCACCACGCCCTGGGACAGGGGCCTACAATGAGCAGTTCTTC.

The chain has TRBV6-5 and TRBJ2-3; 8 bases are a match to TRBD1. Germline V gene data show CDR1 as MNHEY and CDR2 as SVGAGI. Losses at the gene ends were 4 bases for V and 2 bases for J; bases not matched to a gene: 5. The CDR3 is made up of 15 amino acids. CDR3 sequence reads: CASSSQGASTDTQYF. For the CDR3, the DNA is TGTGCCAGCAGTTCCCAGGGGGCTTCCACAGATACGCAGTATTTT.